This TCR beta chain was retrieved from a study of CD8+ T cells in alopecia areata. V lost 2 bases and J lost 0, with 11 bases in between. The CDR3 totals 15 residues. Germline V lookup: CDR1 GTSNPN, CDR2 SVGIG (reference sequence). Turning to this clone: What it binds is not known.

RNA extraction and reverse transcription yielded cDNA as sequencing template. Measured with immunoSEQ multiplex PCR; TCRdb has only the in-frame clones, and not every one. The table includes about 250,000 clones, 67% detected once. Study-wide results and caveats: Greater clonality was observed in lesional scalp samples, especially alopecia totalis/universalis, versus normal scalp. Resident alphabeta T cells of normal skin are also sequenced in scalp samples.

The TCR sequence derives from a human donor with alopecia areata. The input for sequencing was CD4+ T cells sorted from blood, taken at week 0. The rearrangement uses TRBV30 and TRBJ1-3; D gene ambiguous. CDR3 protein: CAWSLQRSSGNTIYF. DNA for the CDR3: TGTGCCTGGAGTCTCCAGCGCTCCTCTGGAAACACCATATATTTT.